This is a list of T cell receptor beta chains from one sample in a study of shared clonotypes between healthy human individuals. Using immunoSEQ multiplex PCR, the repertoire was profiled, and TCRdb retains in-frame clones only, with some absent. This table has more than 400,000 clones, roughly 95% appearing once. The sample was naive CD4+ T cells sorted from blood. These receptors were collected from a woman aged 30 to 39 in good health. The CDR3 runs from the conserved cysteine through the conserved F or W. D genes are given only for firm matches. Clone size, where shown, is once, few, many, or a class for clones that have expanded.

TRBV5-1	.	TRBJ2-7	.	CASRTPGLFNEQYF	TGCGCCAGCAGAACCCCCGGACTATTCAACGAGCAGTACTTC
TRBV29-1	.	TRBJ2-2	TRBD2	CSYTGGRYTGELFF	TGCAGCTACACGGGAGGTAGATACACCGGGGAGCTGTTTTTT
TRBV25-1	.	TRBJ2-7	TRBD1	CASSAGQKSYEQYF	TGTGCCAGCAGTGCGGGACAGAAGTCCTACGAGCAGTACTTC
TRBV28	.	TRBJ2-2	.	CASSKTRGSTGELFF	TGTGCCAGCAGTAAGACAAGGGGGAGCACCGGGGAGCTGTTTTTT
TRBV5-1	.	TRBJ2-1	.	CASSSNNRDPPFNEQFF	TGCGCCAGCAGCTCGAATAACCGGGACCCGCCCTTCAATGAGCAGTTCTTC
TRBV10-3	few	TRBJ2-7	.	CAISGSYEQYF	TGTGCCATCTCGGGTTCCTACGAGCAGTACTTC
TRBV7-9	.	TRBJ2-3	TRBD2	CASSLLAGGGTDTQYF	TGTGCCAGCAGCCTCCTAGCGGGAGGCGGGACAGATACGCAGTATTTT
TRBV7-2	.	TRBJ2-3	TRBD2	CASSLARASGRAPDTQYF	TGTGCCAGCAGCTTAGCCCGTGCTAGCGGGAGGGCCCCAGATACGCAGTATTTT
TRBV6-5	.	TRBJ1-1	.	CASSYSTWGETEAFF	TGTGCCAGCAGTTACTCGACGTGGGGAGAGACTGAAGCTTTCTTT
TRBV28	.	TRBJ1-1	.	CASSTPMNTEAFF	TGTGCCAGCAGTACCCCCATGAACACTGAAGCTTTCTTT
TRBV4-2	.	TRBJ1-6	.	CASSPTQGSYNSPLHF	TGTGCCAGCAGCCCTACACAGGGTTCGTATAATTCACCCCTCCACTTT
TRBV9	.	TRBJ1-1	.	CASGRQNTEAFF	TGTGCCAGCGGAAGACAGAACACTGAAGCTTTCTTT
TRBV29-1	.	TRBJ2-2	.	CSVLRGRNTGELFF	TGCAGCGTCTTGCGGGGACGAAACACCGGGGAGCTGTTTTTT
TRBV6-1	.	TRBJ1-3	.	CASSEKWSLSQVWGRRTIYF	TGTGCCAGCAGTGAAAAGTGGAGTTTGAGTCAGGTCTGGGGCAGACGAACCATATATTTT
TRBV7-2	once	TRBJ1-6	.	CASSQRNSPLHF	TGTGCCAGCAGCCAAAGAAATTCACCCCTCCACTTT
TRBV27	.	TRBJ2-2	TRBD2	CASSLSGMGTGELFF	TGTGCCAGCAGTCTTAGCGGGATGGGCACCGGGGAGCTGTTTTTT
TRBV25-1	once	TRBJ2-7	TRBD2	CASSESLAGSYEQYF	TGTGCCAGCAGTGAATCTCTAGCGGGTTCCTACGAGCAGTACTTC
TRBV6-6	.	TRBJ2-7	.	CASNGVVNWGRREQYF	TGTGCCAGCAATGGTGTCGTAAATTGGGGACGGAGGGAGCAGTACTTC